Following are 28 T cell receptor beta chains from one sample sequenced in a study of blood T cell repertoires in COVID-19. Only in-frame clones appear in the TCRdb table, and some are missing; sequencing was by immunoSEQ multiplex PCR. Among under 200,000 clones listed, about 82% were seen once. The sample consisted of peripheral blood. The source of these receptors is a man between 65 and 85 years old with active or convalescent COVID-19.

DNA of the CDR3: TGTGCCAGCACCCAAACAGACTATGGCTACACCTTC. Translated, it gives CASTQTDYGYTF. V and J are TRBV28 and TRBJ1-2; no firm D call. In germline, CDR1 is MDHEN, CDR2 SYDVKM. V lost 7 bases to trimming and J lost 3 bases, with 9 bases between them. The CDR3 covers 12 residues.

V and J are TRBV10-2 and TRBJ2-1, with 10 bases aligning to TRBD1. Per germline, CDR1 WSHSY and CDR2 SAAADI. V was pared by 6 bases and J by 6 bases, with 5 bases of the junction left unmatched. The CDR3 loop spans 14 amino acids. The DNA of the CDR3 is TGCGCCAGCAGCGGGGACAGGGGACGCAATGAGCAGTTCTTC. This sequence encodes CASSGDRGRNEQFF.

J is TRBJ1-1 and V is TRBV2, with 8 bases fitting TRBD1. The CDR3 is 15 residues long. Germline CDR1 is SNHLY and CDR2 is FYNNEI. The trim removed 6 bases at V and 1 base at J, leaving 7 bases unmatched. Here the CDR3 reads CASRLGQGGNTEAFF. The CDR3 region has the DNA TGTGCCAGCAGACTCGGACAGGGAGGGAACACTGAAGCTTTCTTT.

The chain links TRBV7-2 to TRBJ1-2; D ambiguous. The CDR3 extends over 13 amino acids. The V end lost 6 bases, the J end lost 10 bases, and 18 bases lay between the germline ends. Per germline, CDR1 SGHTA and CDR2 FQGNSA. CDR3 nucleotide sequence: TGTGCCAGCAGTTTTAAATCGGGGAGTGACTACACCTTC. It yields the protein CASSFKSGSDYTF.

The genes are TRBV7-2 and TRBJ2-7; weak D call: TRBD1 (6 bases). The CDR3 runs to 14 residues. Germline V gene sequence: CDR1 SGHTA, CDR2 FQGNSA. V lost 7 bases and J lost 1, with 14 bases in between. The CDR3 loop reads CASTGSDSSYEQYF. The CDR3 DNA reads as TGTGCCAGCACCGGATCGGACAGTTCCTACGAGCAGTACTTC.

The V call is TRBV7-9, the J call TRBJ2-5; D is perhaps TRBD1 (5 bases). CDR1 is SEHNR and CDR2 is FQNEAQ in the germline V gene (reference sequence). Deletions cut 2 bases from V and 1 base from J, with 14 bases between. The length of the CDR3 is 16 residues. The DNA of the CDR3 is TGTGCCAGCAGCTTATTCCAGGGCATTGGCCAAGAGACCCAGTACTTC. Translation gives CASSLFQGIGQETQYF.

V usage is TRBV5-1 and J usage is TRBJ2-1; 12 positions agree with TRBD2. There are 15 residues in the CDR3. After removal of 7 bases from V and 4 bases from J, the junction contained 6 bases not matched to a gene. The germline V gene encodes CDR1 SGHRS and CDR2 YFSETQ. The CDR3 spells CASRELAGGYNEQFF. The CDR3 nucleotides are TGCGCCAGCCGGGAGCTAGCGGGGGGGTACAATGAGCAGTTCTTC. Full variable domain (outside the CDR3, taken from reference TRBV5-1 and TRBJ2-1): KAGVTQTPRYLIKTRGQQVTLSCSPISGHRSVSWYQQTPGQGLQFLFEYFSETQRNKGNFPGRFSGRQFSNSRSEMNVSTLELGDSALYLCASRELAGGYNEQFFGPGTRLTVL.

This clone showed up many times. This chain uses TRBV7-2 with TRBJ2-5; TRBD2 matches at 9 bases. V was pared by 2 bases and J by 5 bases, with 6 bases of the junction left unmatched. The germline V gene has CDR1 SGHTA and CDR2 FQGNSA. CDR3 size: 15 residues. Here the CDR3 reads CASSLTAGGWETQYF. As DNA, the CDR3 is TGTGCCAGCAGCTTAACAGCGGGGGGTTGGGAGACCCAGTACTTC.

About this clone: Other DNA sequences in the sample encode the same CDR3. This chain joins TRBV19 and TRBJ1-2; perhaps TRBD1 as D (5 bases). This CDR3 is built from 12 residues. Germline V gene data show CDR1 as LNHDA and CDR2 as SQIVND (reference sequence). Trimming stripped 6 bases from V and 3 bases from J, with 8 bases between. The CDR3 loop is CASSETDYGYTF. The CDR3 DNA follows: TGTGCCAGTAGCGAGACAGACTATGGCTACACCTTC. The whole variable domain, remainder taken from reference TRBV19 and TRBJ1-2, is DGGITQSPKYLFRKEGQNVTLSCEQNLNHDAMYWYRQDPGQGLRLIYYSQIVNDFQKGDIAEGYSVSREKKESFPLTVTSAQKNPTAFYLCASSETDYGYTFGSGTRLTVV.

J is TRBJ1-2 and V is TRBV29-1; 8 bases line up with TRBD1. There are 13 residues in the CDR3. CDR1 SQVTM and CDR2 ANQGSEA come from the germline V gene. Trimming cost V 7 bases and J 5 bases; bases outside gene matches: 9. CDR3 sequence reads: CSEWTGSGYGYTF. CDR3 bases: TGCAGCGAGTGGACAGGGAGTGGATATGGCTACACCTTC.

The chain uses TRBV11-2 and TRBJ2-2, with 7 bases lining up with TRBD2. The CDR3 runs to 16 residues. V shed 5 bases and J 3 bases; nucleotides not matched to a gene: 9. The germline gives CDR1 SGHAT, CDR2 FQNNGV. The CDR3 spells CASSPRSGGDTGELFF. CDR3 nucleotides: TGTGCCAGCAGCCCCCGATCGGGGGGAGACACCGGGGAGCTGTTTTTT.

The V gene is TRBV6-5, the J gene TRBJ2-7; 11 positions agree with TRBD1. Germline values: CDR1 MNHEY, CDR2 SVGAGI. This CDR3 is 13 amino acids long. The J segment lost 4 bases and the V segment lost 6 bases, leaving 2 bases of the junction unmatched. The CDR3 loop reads CASRGQGAYEQYF. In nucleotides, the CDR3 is TGTGCCAGCAGAGGACAGGGGGCTTACGAGCAGTACTTC.

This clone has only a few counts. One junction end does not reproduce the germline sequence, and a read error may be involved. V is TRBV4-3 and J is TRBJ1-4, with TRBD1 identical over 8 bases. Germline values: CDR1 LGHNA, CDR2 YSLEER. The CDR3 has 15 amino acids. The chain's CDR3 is CASSKEGQGNEKLFF. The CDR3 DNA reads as TGCGCCAGCAGCAAAGAAGGACAGGGTAATGAAAAACTGTTTTTT.

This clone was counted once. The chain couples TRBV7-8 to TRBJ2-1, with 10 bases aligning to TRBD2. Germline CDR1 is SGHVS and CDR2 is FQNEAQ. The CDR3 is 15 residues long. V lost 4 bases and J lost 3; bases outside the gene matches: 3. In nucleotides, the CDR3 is TGTGCCAGCAGCTCTGGACTAGCGGTCTACAATGAGCAGTTCTTC. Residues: CASSSGLAVYNEQFF.

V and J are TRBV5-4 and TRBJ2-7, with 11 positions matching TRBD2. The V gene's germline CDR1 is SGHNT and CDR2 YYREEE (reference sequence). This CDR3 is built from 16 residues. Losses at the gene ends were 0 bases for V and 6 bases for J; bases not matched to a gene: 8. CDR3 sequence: CASSLELAGDGSEQYF. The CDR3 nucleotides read TGTGCCAGCAGCTTGGAACTAGCGGGAGACGGGAGCGAGCAGTACTTC.

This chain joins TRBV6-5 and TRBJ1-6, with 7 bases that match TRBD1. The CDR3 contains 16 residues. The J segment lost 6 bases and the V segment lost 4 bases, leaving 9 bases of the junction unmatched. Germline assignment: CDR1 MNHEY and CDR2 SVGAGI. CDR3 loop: CASSWGTQGVNSPLHF. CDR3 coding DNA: TGTGCCAGCAGTTGGGGGACGCAGGGGGTTAATTCACCCCTCCACTTT.

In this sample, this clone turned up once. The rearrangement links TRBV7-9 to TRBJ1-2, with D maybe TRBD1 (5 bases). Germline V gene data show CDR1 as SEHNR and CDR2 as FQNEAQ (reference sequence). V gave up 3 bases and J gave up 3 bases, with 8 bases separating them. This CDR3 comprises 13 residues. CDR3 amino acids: CASSFGADYGYTF. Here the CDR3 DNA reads TGTGCCAGCAGCTTTGGGGCCGACTATGGCTACACCTTC.

The CDR3 sequence is CASSKGTGYGYTF. In DNA form, the CDR3 reads TGTGCCAGCAGCAAAGGGACAGGTTATGGCTACACCTTC. This rearrangement joins TRBV5-5 to TRBJ1-2, with 8 bases lining up with TRBD1. This CDR3 has 13 residues. CDR1 and CDR2 from the germline V gene are SGHKS and YYEKEE (reference sequence). J lost 5 bases, V lost 4 bases, and 4 bases had no gene match. Full variable domain (remainder filled in from reference TRBV5-5 and TRBJ1-2): DAGVTQSPTHLIKTRGQQVTLRCSPISGHKSVSWYQQVLGQGPQFIFQYYEKEERGRGNFPDRFSARQFPNYSSELNVNALLLGDSALYLCASSKGTGYGYTFGSGTRLTVV.

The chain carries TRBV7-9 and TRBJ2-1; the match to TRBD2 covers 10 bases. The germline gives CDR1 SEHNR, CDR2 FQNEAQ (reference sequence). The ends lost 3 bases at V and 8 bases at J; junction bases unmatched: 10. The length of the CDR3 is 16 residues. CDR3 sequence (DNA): TGTGCCAGCAGCTTCACTAGCGGGATAGGTTTCGATGAGCAGTTCTTC. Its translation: CASSFTSGIGFDEQFF. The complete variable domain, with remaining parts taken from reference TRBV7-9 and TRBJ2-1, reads DTGVSQNPRHKITKRGQNVTFRCDPISEHNRLYWYRQTLGQGPEFLTYFQNEAQLEKSRLLSDRFSAERPKGSFSTLEIQRTEQGDSAMYLCASSFTSGIGFDEQFFGPGTRLTVL.

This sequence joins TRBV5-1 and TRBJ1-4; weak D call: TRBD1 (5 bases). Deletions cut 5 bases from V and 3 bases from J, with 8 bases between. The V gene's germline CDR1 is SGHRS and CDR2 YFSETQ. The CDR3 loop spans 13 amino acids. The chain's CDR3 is CASSSGANEKLFF. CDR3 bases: TGCGCCAGCAGTTCGGGGGCTAATGAAAAACTGTTTTTT.

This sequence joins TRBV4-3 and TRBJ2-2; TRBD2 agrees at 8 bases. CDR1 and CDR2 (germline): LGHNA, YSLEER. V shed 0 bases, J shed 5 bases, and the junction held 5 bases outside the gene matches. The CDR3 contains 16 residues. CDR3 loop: CASSQDYRGGTGELFF. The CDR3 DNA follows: TGCGCCAGCAGCCAAGATTATCGGGGGGGGACCGGGGAGCTGTTTTTT.

In DNA, the CDR3 is TGTGCCAGCAGCGGACAGGCCCGTGGTAATTCACCCCTCCACTTT. Translation gives CASSGQARGNSPLHF. This chain uses TRBV11-2 with TRBJ1-6; 7 nucleotides line up with TRBD1. CDR3 length equals 15 residues. Trimming took 5 bases from V and 6 from J; bases not matched to a gene: 7. The germline V gene has CDR1 SGHAT and CDR2 FQNNGV. Using reference TRBV11-2 and TRBJ1-6 for the parts outside the CDR3, the full variable domain is EAGVAQSPRYKIIEKRQSVAFWCNPISGHATLYWYQQILGQGPKLLIQFQNNGVVDDSQLPKDRFSAERLKGVDSTLKIQPAKLEDSAVYLCASSGQARGNSPLHFGNGTRLTVT.

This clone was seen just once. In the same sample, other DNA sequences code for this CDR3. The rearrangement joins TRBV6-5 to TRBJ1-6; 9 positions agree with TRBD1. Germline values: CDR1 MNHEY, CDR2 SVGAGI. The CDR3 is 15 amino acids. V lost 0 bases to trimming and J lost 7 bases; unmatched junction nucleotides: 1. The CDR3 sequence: CASSYSGTGNSPLHF. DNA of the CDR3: TGTGCCAGCAGTTACTCAGGGACAGGGAATTCACCCCTCCACTTT.

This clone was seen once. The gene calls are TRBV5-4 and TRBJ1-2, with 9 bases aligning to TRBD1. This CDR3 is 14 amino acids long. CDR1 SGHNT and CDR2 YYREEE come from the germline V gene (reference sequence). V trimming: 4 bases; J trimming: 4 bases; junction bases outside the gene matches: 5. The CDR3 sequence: CASSVGQGPYGYTF. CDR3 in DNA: TGTGCCAGCAGCGTGGGACAGGGCCCCTATGGCTACACCTTC.

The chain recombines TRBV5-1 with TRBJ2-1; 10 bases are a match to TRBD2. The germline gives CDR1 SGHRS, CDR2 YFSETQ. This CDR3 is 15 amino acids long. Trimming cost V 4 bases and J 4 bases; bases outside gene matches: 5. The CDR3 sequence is CASSELAGDYNEQFF. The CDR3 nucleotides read TGCGCCAGCAGCGAGCTAGCGGGAGATTACAATGAGCAGTTCTTC.

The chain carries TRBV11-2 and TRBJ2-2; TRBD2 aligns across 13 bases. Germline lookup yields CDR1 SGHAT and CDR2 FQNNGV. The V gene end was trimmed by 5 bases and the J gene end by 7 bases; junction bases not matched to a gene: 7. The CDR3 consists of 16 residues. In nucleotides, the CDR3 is TGTGCCAGCAGCCGGACTAGCGGGAGAGGGGTCGGGGAGCTGTTTTTT. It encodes CASSRTSGRGVGELFF. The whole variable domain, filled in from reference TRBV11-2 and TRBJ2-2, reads EAGVAQSPRYKIIEKRQSVAFWCNPISGHATLYWYQQILGQGPKLLIQFQNNGVVDDSQLPKDRFSAERLKGVDSTLKIQPAKLEDSAVYLCASSRTSGRGVGELFFGEGSRLTVL.

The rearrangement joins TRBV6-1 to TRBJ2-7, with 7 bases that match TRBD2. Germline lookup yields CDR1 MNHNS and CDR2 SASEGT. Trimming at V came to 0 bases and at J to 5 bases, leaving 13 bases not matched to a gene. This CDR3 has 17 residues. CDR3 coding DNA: TGTGCCAGCAGTGAAGCGGGAGGGACCTACCGCGGGGACGAGCAGTACTTC. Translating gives CASSEAGGTYRGDEQYF.

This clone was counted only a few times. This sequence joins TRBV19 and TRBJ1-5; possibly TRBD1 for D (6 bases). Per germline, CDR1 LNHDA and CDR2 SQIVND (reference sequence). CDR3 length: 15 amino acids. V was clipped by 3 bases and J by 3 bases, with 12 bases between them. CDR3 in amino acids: CASSIQGPNNQPQHF. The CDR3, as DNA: TGTGCCAGTAGTATTCAGGGGCCCAACAATCAGCCCCAGCATTTT.